This TCR beta chain was documented in a study of response to subunit inactivated influenza vaccine. Turning to this clonotype: As yet, its antigen is unknown.

TCRdb re-called the RT-PCR reads through MiXCR, storing one row per CDR3 protein. The sample records around 480,000 distinct CDR3 sequences, roughly 9.8% being singletons. Overall study results and limits: Authors suggested few new T cells are recruited by each seasonal influenza vaccination.

Germline V gene data show CDR1 as SQVTM and CDR2 as ANQGSEA. The CDR3 runs to 13 residues. Trimming cost V 7 bases and J 5 bases, with 17 bases left between them. This receptor was identified in a man in his fifties or sixties who received an inactivated influenza vaccine. Source: PBMCs from blood, taken 40 to 50 days after vaccination. The rearrangement uses TRBV29-1 and TRBJ2-5, with a possible D match to TRBD1 (6 bases). The CDR3 reads CSDSGTMRETQYF. The DNA for the CDR3 is TGCAGCGATTCCGGGACAATGAGGGAGACCCAGTACTTC.